Each of the 17 T cell receptor beta chains below was sequenced from the same sample in a study of sequential checkpoint blockade in melanoma. The treatment is: randomized to nivolumab then ipilimumab (arm A) or the reverse (arm B). The repertoire was sequenced with immunoSEQ multiplex PCR; TCRdb's copy has only in-frame clones and lacks some. The repertoire consists of tens of thousands of clones, with roughly 81% occurring once and the leading ten covering about 5.5%. This specimen was CD8+ T cells sorted from blood (inferred from file names), taken from a patient given nivolumab and ipilimumab in sequence. These receptors all stem from a human donor with melanoma.

The chain joins TRBV5-1 to TRBJ2-3; TRBD2 matches at 9 bases. The germline V gene encodes CDR1 SGHRS and CDR2 YFSETQ. V was clipped by 1 base and J by 2 bases; unmatched bases: 8. The CDR3 consists of 17 residues. The CDR3, as DNA: TGCGCCAGCAGCTTGTGGTCACAGCGGGGGGCCACAGATACGCAGTATTTT. This sequence encodes CASSLWSQRGATDTQYF.

The V and J genes are TRBV5-1 and TRBJ2-1; D may be TRBD1 (6 bases). Germline assignment: CDR1 SGHRS and CDR2 YFSETQ. The CDR3 consists of 15 residues. Between the trimmed V and J ends, which lost 3 bases and 4 bases, there was a span of 14 bases. CDR3 region: CASSYFGTPYNEQFF. CDR3 DNA: TGCGCCAGCAGCTACTTCGGGACACCGTACAATGAGCAGTTCTTC.

The chain employs TRBV18 and TRBJ1-1; tentatively, D is TRBD1 (6 bases). Trimming pared 4 bases from V and 5 bases from J, leaving 14 bases between. The length of the CDR3 is 14 residues. Germline values: CDR1 KGHSH, CDR2 LQKENI. Here the CDR3 DNA reads TGTGCCAGCTCACAGTCAGGGGTGTGGACTGAAGCTTTCTTT. Residues: CASSQSGVWTEAFF.

The chain carries TRBV7-3 and TRBJ2-7, with D maybe TRBD2 (6 bases). The ends were cut back, 0 bases at V and 7 bases at J, with 10 bases in the middle. The CDR3 has 13 residues. CDR1 is SGHTA, CDR2 FQGTGA, per germline. The CDR3 reads CASSLTPGSEQYF. CDR3 nucleotide sequence: TGTGCCAGCAGCTTAACCCCCGGGAGTGAGCAGTACTTC.

This sequence joins TRBV4-1 and TRBJ1-4; possibly TRBD1 for D (5 bases). Looked up from germline, CDR1 is MGHRA and CDR2 is YSYEKL. Trimming removed 0 bases at V and 12 bases at J, with 11 bases between. This CDR3 has 13 amino acids. CDR3 residues: CASSQETRVELFF. Here the CDR3 DNA reads TGCGCCAGCAGCCAAGAAACCAGGGTTGAACTGTTTTTT.

The DNA of the CDR3 is TGTGCCACCAGCAGAGAATCAGGATGGAACACTGAAGCTTTCTTT. Translating gives CATSRESGWNTEAFF. V and J are TRBV15 and TRBJ1-1; D uncertain. The CDR3 has 15 residues. Germline-derived CDR1 and CDR2 are LNHNV and YYDKDF (reference sequence). The V and J ends lost 0 bases and 1 base respectively, with 9 bases between them.

The table lists this clone with a count of one. This chain connects TRBV9 to TRBJ1-4; D is unresolved. V was trimmed by 2 bases and J by 4 bases, leaving 9 bases between them. The germline V gene has CDR1 SGDLS and CDR2 YYNGEE. The CDR3 spans 14 residues. This CDR3 is CASSVLEYNEKLFF. The CDR3 nucleotides read TGTGCCAGCAGCGTTTTGGAGTATAATGAAAAACTGTTTTTT.

Only one count was recorded for this clone. V and J are TRBV7-9 and TRBJ2-5; weak D call: TRBD2 (6 bases). The J call may not be correct, given that the DNA end is closer to TRBJ2-7. The CDR3 extends over 13 amino acids. The germline gives CDR1 SEHNR, CDR2 FQNEAQ (reference sequence). CDR3 residues: CASSGLTDYEQYF. Written as DNA, the CDR3 is TGTGCCAGCAGCGGACTAACCGACTACGAGCAGTACTTC.

V gene TRBV2 combines with J gene TRBJ2-5; TRBD1 matches 7 bases. There are 17 residues in the CDR3. From germline, CDR1 is SNHLY and CDR2 FYNNEI. J gave up 2 bases and V 3 bases, and 12 bases lay outside the gene matches. DNA for the CDR3: TGTGCCAGCAGTGACCCCTGGACAGGTAGCCTTCAAGAGACCCAGTACTTC. It translates to CASSDPWTGSLQETQYF. Combining the CDR3 with reference TRBV2 and TRBJ2-5 gives the whole variable domain EPEVTQTPSHQVTQMGQEVILRCVPISNHLYFYWYRQILGQKVEFLVSFYNNEISEKSEIFDDQFSVERPDGSNFTLKIRSTKLEDSAMYFCASSDPWTGSLQETQYFGPGTRLLVL.

The V gene is TRBV9, the J gene TRBJ2-1, with a weak D call TRBD2 (5 bases). The CDR3 contains 13 residues. In germline, CDR1 is SGDLS, CDR2 YYNGEE. V gave up 3 bases and J gave up 8 bases, with 12 bases separating them. This chain's CDR3 is CASSASGRDEQFF. CDR3 DNA: TGTGCCAGCAGCGCCAGCGGACGGGATGAGCAGTTCTTC.

The chain links TRBV7-9 to TRBJ2-7; possible D gene TRBD2, 6 bases. The germline V gene encodes CDR1 SEHNR and CDR2 FQNEAQ (reference sequence). V gave up 4 bases and J gave up 4 bases, with 17 bases separating them. The CDR3 length is 15 residues. This CDR3 reads CASSSQPAGRYEQYF. CDR3 DNA: TGTGCCAGCAGCTCCCAGCCGGCAGGGAGGTACGAGCAGTACTTC.

CDR3 bases: TGTGCCAGCTCCCTTGGACTAGCGGGCACAGATACGCAGTATTTT. Translated, it gives CASSLGLAGTDTQYF. The V and J genes are TRBV18 and TRBJ2-3; 10 bases agree with TRBD2. V trimming: 6 bases; J trimming: 1 base; junction bases outside the gene matches: 4. This CDR3 spans 15 amino acids. In germline, CDR1 is KGHSH, CDR2 LQKENI. The full variable domain, its missing parts supplied by reference TRBV18 and TRBJ2-3, is NAGVMQNPRHLVRRRGQEARLRCSPMKGHSHVYWYRQLPEEGLKFMVYLQKENIIDESGMPKERFSAEFPKEGPSILRIQQVVRGDSAAYFCASSLGLAGTDTQYFGPGTRLTVL.

The rearrangement links TRBV7-3 to TRBJ1-1; D remains ambiguous. The germline V gene has CDR1 SGHTA and CDR2 FQGTGA. Trimming left V 2 bases short and J 1 base short, with 5 bases between. CDR3 length equals 13 residues. CDR3 sequence: CASSLGWNTEAFF. DNA for the CDR3: TGTGCCAGCAGCTTAGGCTGGAACACTGAAGCTTTCTTT. The full variable domain, in which reference TRBV7-3 and TRBJ1-1 provide the parts outside the CDR3, is GAGVSQTPSNKVTEKGKYVELRCDPISGHTALYWYRQSLGQGPEFLIYFQGTGAADDSGLPNDRFFAVRPEGSVSTLKIQRTERGDSAVYLCASSLGWNTEAFFGQGTRLTVV.

In DNA form, the CDR3 reads TGTGCCAGCAGTCCGGACACATTGGGGGAAAAACTGTTTTTT. This codes for CASSPDTLGEKLFF. This sequence joins TRBV5-6 and TRBJ1-4, with D maybe TRBD1 (5 bases). Germline lookup yields CDR1 SGHDT and CDR2 YYEEEE. Trimming took off 5 bases at V and 8 bases at J, with 16 bases between the two ends. The CDR3 loop spans 14 amino acids.

V gene TRBV27 combines with J gene TRBJ2-5, with TRBD1 matching over 7 bases. The J call may not be correct, given that the DNA end is closer to TRBJ2-7. Germline CDR1 MNHEY, CDR2 SMNVEV (reference sequence). This CDR3 has 15 residues. The CDR3 DNA is TGTGCCAGCAGTTTATTGGACAGGAGAGCCTACGAGCAGTACTTC. Amino acids: CASSLLDRRAYEQYF.

The rearrangement joins TRBV2 to TRBJ1-2; TRBD1 might be the D (6 bases). V gave up 4 bases and J gave up 8 bases, with 17 bases separating them. Germline lookup yields CDR1 SNHLY and CDR2 FYNNEI. This CDR3 has 14 amino acids. The CDR3 DNA follows: TGTGCCAGCAGTGTGGGCGGGGGCACGGGGGGCTACACCTTC. Its translation is CASSVGGGTGGYTF. The variable domain in full, with the rest retrieved from reference TRBV2 and TRBJ1-2, is EPEVTQTPSHQVTQMGQEVILRCVPISNHLYFYWYRQILGQKVEFLVSFYNNEISEKSEIFDDQFSVERPDGSNFTLKIRSTKLEDSAMYFCASSVGGGTGGYTFGSGTRLTVV.

The gene calls are TRBV27 and TRBJ2-5, with 8 bases aligning to TRBD2. With V trimmed by 6 bases and J by 1 base, 10 bases remained unmatched. The CDR3 runs 16 residues. Per the germline V gene, CDR1 is MNHEY and CDR2 is SMNVEV (reference sequence). Here the CDR3 DNA reads TGTGCCAGCAGGGGCGAGGTTAGCGGGGTCCAAGAGACCCAGTACTTC. As protein: CASRGEVSGVQETQYF.